This T cell receptor beta chain is drawn from a study of read filtering for tumor transcriptome and immune sequencing. Molecular barcoded adaptors covering alpha/delta and beta/gamma chains were used on roughly 400 ng RNA. TCRdb ran MiXCR on the reads and lists one entry per CDR3 protein. Among more than 30,000 distinct CDR3 sequences, around a sixth were seen once, and the ten largest hold more than 15%. Trimming shortened V by 8 bases and J by 8 bases, and 13 bases separated the two germline ends. Germline V CDR1 and CDR2: SNHLY, FYNNEI. CDR3 length: 12 residues. The sample holds many counts of this clonotype.

V usage is TRBV2 and J usage is TRBJ2-1; no reliable D call. This sequence originates from a donor at least 40 years old with multiple myeloma. The sequenced sample consisted of a population of CD138-negative cells sorted from bone marrow. The DNA for the CDR3 is TGTGCCAGCCGACGACTCGCCGATGAGCAGTTCTTC. This encodes CASRRLADEQFF.